A single sample gave rise to the 7 T cell receptor beta chains below, sequenced in a study of identical twins. TCRdb reprocessed the 5' RACE reads with MiXCR, giving one entry per CDR3 protein. The table includes about 700,000 distinct CDR3 sequences, 8.6% detected once. This sample also appeared in a second study, on yellow fever vaccine responses in identical twins.

The sequenced material came from PBMCs. All receptors derive from a woman under 30 in good health.

This clonotype showed up just a few times. The V and J genes are TRBV7-9 and TRBJ2-6, with D unclear. Trimming took 2 bases from V and 1 from J, leaving 9 bases between them. The CDR3 covers 16 residues. Per germline, CDR1 SEHNR and CDR2 FQNEAQ (reference sequence). For the CDR3, the DNA is TGTGCCAGCAGCTTACAGGTGACGTCTGGGGCCAACGTCCTGACTTTC. This encodes CASSLQVTSGANVLTF.

This clonotype was detected only a few times. V and J are TRBV29-1 and TRBJ2-7, with 7 bases aligning to TRBD1. V gave up 6 bases and J gave up 2 bases; unmatched junction bases: 7. This CDR3 has 13 residues. Germline V gives CDR1 SQVTM, CDR2 ANQGSEA. The CDR3 sequence is CSVQTGWAYEQYF. The CDR3 region has the DNA TGCAGCGTGCAGACAGGGTGGGCCTACGAGCAGTACTTC.

This clonotype was counted a few times. The V call is TRBV3-1, the J call TRBJ2-2; 8 bases match TRBD1. Unmatched junction bases numbered 12, after V lost 4 bases and J lost 2 bases. The germline V gene has CDR1 LGHDT and CDR2 YNNKEL (reference sequence). The CDR3 covers 18 residues. The CDR3 loop is CASSPGPGDRRNTGELFF. CDR3 nucleotides: TGTGCCAGCAGCCCAGGTCCAGGGGACAGGCGTAACACCGGGGAGCTGTTTTTT.

The CDR3, as DNA: TGTGCCAGCAGCTTAGCCGGGAGGCGCAATGAGCAGTTCTTC. Encoded protein: CASSLAGRRNEQFF. The chain is built from TRBV7-2 and TRBJ2-1; 7 positions agree with TRBD2. Trimming cost V 0 bases and J 6 bases; bases outside gene matches: 2. This CDR3 has 14 residues. CDR1 is SGHTA, CDR2 FQGNSA, per germline.

This sequence joins TRBV29-1 and TRBJ2-2; the D gene is possibly TRBD1 (5 bases). Germline loops: CDR1 SQVTM, CDR2 ANQGSEA. The CDR3 totals 13 residues. With 7 bases removed from V and 2 bases from J, the gap between germline ends came to 11 bases. The CDR3 sequence: CSAQAANTGELFF. The CDR3 DNA reads as TGCAGCGCACAGGCGGCAAACACCGGGGAGCTGTTTTTT.

This clonotype has more than one count but fewer than ten. The chain uses TRBV30 and TRBJ1-4; 7 nucleotides line up with TRBD1. With 3 bases clipped from V and 6 bases from J, the junction kept 4 bases outside the gene matches. The germline CDR1 and CDR2 sequences are GTSNPN and SVGIG (reference sequence). There are 13 residues in the CDR3. The DNA of the CDR3 is TGTGCCTGGAGACAGGGGATTGATGAAAAACTGTTTTTT. As protein: CAWRQGIDEKLFF.

This clonotype was recorded a few times. The chain combines TRBV5-6 with TRBJ1-1; TRBD1 might be the D (5 bases). The CDR3 loop spans 15 amino acids. Trimming removed 2 bases from V and 1 base from J, with 12 bases in between. Germline V CDR1 and CDR2: SGHDT, YYEEEE. The CDR3 loop is CASSFRQRGNTEAFF. As DNA, the CDR3 is TGTGCCAGCAGCTTCAGACAGCGGGGGAACACTGAAGCTTTCTTT.